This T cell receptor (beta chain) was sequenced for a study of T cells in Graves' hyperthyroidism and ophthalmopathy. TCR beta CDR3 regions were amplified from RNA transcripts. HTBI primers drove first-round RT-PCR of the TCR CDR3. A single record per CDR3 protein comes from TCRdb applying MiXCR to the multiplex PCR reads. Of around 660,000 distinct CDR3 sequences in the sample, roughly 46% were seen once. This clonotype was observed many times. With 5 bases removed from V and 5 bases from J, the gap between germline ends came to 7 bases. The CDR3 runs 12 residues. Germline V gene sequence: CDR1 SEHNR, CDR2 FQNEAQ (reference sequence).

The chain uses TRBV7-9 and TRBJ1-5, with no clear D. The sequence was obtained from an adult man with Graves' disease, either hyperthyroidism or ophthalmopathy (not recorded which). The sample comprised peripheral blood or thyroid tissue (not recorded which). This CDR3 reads CASSTRDQPQHF. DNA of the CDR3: TGTGCCAGCAGCACACGCGATCAGCCCCAGCATTTT.